The entry below gives a single TCR beta chain sequence along with its context. Its antigen is still unknown. This sample is drawn from a study of Ad26.COV2.S vaccination and SARS-CoV-2 variants. Study-level points and caveats: Substantial breadth in spike-specific CD8+ and CD4+ T cell responses was reportedly seen after vaccination. The placebo group had lower spike-specific TCR breadth than the vaccine recipients did.

The sample's treatment: around 19 received Ad26.COV2.S at low or high dose, single or two shots; about 5 received placebo; per-sample allocation not given. Sampling was done on day 63 after the first vaccine or placebo injection. Clones were sequenced by immunoSEQ multiplex PCR, and TCRdb holds only the in-frame ones, with some missing. The data show about 410,000 clones, roughly 90% seen once. The starting material was peripheral blood, obtained in a trial of Ad26.COV2.S vaccine versus placebo. The clonotype comes from a person aged 18-60 years who received the Ad26.COV2.S COVID-19 vaccine or a placebo.

CDR3 nucleotides: TGTGCCAGCAGCCGCCGGGGCCCTCGGGAGTGGTTCACCGGGGAGCTGTTTTTT. Protein product: CASSRRGPREWFTGELFF. The J gene is TRBJ2-2, the V gene TRBV14; possible D gene TRBD2, 6 bases. Germline values: CDR1 SGHDN, CDR2 FVKESK. The CDR3 runs to 18 residues. Between the trimmed V and J ends, which lost 4 bases and 4 bases, there was a span of 22 bases.